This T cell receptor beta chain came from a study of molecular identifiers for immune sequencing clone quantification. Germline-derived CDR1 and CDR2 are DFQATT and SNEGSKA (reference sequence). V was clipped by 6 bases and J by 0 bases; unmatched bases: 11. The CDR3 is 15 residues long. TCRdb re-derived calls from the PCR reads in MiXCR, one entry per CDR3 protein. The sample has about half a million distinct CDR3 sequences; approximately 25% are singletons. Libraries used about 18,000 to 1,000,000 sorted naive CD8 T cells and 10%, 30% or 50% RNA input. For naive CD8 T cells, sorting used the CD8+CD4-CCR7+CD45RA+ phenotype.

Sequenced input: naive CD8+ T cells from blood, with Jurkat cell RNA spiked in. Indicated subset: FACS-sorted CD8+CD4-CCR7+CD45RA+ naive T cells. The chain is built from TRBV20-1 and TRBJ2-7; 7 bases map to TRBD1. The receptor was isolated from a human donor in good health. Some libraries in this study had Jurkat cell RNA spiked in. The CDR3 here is CSAPPPGQSSYEQYF. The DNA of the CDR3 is TGCAGTGCCCCCCCGCCGGGACAGAGCTCCTACGAGCAGTACTTC.